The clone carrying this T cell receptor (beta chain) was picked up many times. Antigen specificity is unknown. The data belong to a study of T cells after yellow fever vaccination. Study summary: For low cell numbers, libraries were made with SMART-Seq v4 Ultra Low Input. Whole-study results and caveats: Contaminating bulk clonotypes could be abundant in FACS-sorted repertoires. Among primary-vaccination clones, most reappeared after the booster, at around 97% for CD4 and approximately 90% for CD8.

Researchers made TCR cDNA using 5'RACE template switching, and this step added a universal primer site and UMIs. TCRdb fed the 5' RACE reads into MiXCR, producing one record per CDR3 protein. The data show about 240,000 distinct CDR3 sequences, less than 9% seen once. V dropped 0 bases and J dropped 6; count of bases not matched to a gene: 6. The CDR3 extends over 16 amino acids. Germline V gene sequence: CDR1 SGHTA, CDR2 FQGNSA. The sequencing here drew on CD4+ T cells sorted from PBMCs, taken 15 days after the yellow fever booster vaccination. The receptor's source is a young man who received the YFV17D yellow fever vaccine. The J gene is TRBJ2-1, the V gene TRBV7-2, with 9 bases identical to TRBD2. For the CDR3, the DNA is TGTGCCAGCAGCTTAGCAAGCCTAGCGGGACTCAATGAGCAGTTCTTC. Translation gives CASSLASLAGLNEQFF. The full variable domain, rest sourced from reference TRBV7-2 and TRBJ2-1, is GAGVSQSPSNKVTEKGKDVELRCDPISGHTALYWYRQSLGQGLEFLIYFQGNSAPDKSGLPSDRFSAERTGGSVSTLTIQRTQQEDSAVYLCASSLASLAGLNEQFFGPGTRLTVL.